The present T cell receptor beta chain was sequenced within a study of T cells in Graves' hyperthyroidism and ophthalmopathy. Amplified TCR beta CDR3 regions derived from RNA transcripts. First-round RT-PCR with HTBI primers amplified the TCR CDR3 region. TCRdb redid the calling of the multiplex PCR reads with MiXCR, one entry per CDR3 protein. The sample consists of 300,000 to 500,000 distinct CDR3 sequences, about 14% of them appearing once. This clonotype was observed many times. Antigen: not known. The V gene lost 1 base and the J gene lost 6 bases, with 10 bases spanning the gap. This CDR3 region has 13 residues. Germline V CDR1 and CDR2: SGHAT, FQNNGV. Findings of the study overall: Using 13 V-J features, a model discriminated ophthalmopathy from stable hyperthyroidism.

This receptor was obtained from a middle-aged man with Graves' ophthalmopathy. Sequencing was performed on blood. The chain employs TRBV11-2 and TRBJ2-7; D is unresolved. CDR3 in DNA: TGTGCCAGCAGCTTAGCATCCGTGGGCGAGCAGTACTTC. Its translation: CASSLASVGEQYF.